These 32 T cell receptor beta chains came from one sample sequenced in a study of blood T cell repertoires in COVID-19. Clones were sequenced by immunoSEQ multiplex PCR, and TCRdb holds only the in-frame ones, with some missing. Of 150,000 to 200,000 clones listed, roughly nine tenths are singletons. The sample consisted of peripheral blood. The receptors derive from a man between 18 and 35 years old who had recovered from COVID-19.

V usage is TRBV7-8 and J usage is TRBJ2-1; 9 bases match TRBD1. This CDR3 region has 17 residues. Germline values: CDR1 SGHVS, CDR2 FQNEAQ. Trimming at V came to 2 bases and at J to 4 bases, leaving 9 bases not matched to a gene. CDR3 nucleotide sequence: TGTGCCAGCAGCTTATCGTACGACAGGGGGGCTTACAATGAGCAGTTCTTC. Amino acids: CASSLSYDRGAYNEQFF.

The CDR3 spells CASSLASGRVNEQFF. Here the CDR3 DNA reads TGTGCCAGCAGCTTGGCAAGCGGGAGGGTCAATGAGCAGTTCTTC. J is TRBJ2-1 and V is TRBV5-4; TRBD2 agrees at 10 bases. Germline assignment: CDR1 SGHNT and CDR2 YYREEE (reference sequence). This CDR3 region has 15 residues. Trimming cost V 0 bases and J 6 bases; bases outside gene matches: 3.

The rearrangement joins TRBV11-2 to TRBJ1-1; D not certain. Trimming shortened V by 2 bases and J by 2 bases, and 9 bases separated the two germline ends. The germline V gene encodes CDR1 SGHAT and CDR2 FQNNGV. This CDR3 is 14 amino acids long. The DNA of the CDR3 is TGTGCCAGCAGCTTAATTAGACTAAACACTGAAGCTTTCTTT. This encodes CASSLIRLNTEAFF. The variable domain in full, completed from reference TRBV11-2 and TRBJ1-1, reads EAGVAQSPRYKIIEKRQSVAFWCNPISGHATLYWYQQILGQGPKLLIQFQNNGVVDDSQLPKDRFSAERLKGVDSTLKIQPAKLEDSAVYLCASSLIRLNTEAFFGQGTRLTVV.

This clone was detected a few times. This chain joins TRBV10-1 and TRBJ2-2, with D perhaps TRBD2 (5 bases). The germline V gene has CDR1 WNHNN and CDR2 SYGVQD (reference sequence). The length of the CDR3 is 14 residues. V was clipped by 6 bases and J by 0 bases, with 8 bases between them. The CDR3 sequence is CASRTGTNTGELFF. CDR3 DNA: TGCGCCAGCAGGACGGGAACGAACACCGGGGAGCTGTTTTTT.

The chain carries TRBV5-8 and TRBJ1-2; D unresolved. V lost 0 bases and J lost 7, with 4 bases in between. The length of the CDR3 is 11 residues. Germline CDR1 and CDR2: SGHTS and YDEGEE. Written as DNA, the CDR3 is TGTGCCAGCAGCTTGGACGGTGGCTACACCTTC. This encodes CASSLDGGYTF. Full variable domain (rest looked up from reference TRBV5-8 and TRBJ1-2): EAGVTQSPTHLIKTRGQQATLRCSPISGHTSVYWYQQALGLGLQFLLWYDEGEERNRGNFPPRFSGRQFPNYSSELNVNALELEDSALYLCASSLDGGYTFGSGTRLTVV.

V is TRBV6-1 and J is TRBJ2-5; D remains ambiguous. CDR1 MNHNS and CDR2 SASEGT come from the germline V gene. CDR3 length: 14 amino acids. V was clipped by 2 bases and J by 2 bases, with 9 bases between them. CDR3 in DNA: TGTGCCAGCAGTGAATCCGTTAGACAAGAGACCCAGTACTTC. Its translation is CASSESVRQETQYF.

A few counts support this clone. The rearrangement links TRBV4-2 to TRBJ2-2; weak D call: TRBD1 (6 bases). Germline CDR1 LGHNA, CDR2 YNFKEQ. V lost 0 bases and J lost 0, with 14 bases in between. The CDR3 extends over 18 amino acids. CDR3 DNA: TGTGCCAGCAGCCAAGAGCTGGCAGGGGACGCGAACACCGGGGAGCTGTTTTTT. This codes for CASSQELAGDANTGELFF.

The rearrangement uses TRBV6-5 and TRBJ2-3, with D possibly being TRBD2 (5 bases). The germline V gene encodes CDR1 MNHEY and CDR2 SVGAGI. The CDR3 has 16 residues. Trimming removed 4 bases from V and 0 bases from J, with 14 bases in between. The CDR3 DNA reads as TGTGCCAGCAGTTCTACCGAAGGACTGAGCACAGATACGCAGTATTTT. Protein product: CASSSTEGLSTDTQYF.

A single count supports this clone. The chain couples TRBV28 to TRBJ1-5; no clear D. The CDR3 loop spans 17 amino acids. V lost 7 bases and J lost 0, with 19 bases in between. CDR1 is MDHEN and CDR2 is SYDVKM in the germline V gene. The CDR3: CASTAGIYLNSNQPQHF. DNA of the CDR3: TGTGCCAGCACGGCCGGGATTTACCTTAATAGCAATCAGCCCCAGCATTTT.

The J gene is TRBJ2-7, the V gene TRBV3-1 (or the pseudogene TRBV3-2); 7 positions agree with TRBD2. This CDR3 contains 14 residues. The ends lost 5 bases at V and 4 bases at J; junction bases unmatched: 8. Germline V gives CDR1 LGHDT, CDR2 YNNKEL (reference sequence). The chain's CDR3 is CASSNRLGRYEQYF. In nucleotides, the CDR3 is TGTGCCAGCAGCAACCGCCTCGGGAGGTACGAGCAGTACTTC.

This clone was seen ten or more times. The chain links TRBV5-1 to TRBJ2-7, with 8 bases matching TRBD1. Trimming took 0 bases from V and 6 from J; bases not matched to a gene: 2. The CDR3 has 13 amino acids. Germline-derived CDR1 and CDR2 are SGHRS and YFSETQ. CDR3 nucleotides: TGCGCCAGCAGCTTGGGACAGGGGAGCGAGCAGTACTTC. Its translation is CASSLGQGSEQYF.

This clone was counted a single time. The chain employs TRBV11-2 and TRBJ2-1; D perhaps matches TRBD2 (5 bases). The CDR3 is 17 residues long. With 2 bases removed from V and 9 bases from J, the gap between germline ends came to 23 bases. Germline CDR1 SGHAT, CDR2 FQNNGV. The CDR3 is CASSLQERISLRGEQFF. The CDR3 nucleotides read TGTGCCAGCAGCTTACAAGAGCGGATCTCCCTACGTGGTGAGCAGTTCTTC.

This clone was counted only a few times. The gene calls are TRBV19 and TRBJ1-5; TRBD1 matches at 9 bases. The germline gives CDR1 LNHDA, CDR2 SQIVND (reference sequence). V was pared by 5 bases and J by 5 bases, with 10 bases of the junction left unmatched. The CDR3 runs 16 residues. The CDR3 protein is CASSPLGQGLDQPQHF. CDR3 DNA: TGTGCCAGTAGTCCCTTAGGACAGGGGTTGGATCAGCCCCAGCATTTT.

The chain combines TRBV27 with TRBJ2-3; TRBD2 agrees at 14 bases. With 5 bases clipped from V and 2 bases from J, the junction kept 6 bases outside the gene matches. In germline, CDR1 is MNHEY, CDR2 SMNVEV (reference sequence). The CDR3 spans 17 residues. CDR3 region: CASSPGTSGSPTDTQYF. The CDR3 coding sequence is TGTGCCAGCAGTCCCGGGACTAGCGGGAGCCCCACAGATACGCAGTATTTT.

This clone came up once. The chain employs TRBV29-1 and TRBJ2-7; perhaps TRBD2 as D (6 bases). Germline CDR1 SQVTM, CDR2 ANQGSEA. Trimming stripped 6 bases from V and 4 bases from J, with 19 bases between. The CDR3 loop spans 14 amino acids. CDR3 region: CSVANLGGFYEQYF. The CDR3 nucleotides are TGCAGCGTCGCCAACCTCGGGGGTTTTTACGAGCAGTACTTC.

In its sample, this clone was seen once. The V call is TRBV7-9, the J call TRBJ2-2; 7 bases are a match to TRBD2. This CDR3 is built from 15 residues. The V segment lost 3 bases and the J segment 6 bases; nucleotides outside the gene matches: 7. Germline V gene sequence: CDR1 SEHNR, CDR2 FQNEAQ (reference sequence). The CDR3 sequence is CASSFLTGGSGELFF. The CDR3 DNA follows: TGTGCCAGCAGCTTTTTGACGGGAGGTTCCGGGGAGCTGTTTTTT.

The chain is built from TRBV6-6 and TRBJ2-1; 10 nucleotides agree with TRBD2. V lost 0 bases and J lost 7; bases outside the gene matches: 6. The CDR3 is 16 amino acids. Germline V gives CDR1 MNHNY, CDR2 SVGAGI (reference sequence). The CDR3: CASSYSSSGSKNEQFF. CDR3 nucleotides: TGTGCCAGCAGTTACTCCTCTAGCGGGAGTAAAAATGAGCAGTTCTTC.

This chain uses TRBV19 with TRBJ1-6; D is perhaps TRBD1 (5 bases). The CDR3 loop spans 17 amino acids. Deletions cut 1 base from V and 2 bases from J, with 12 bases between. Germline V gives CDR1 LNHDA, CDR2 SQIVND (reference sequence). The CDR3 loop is CASSIARGPPYNSPLHF. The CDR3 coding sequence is TGTGCCAGTAGTATAGCGCGGGGACCTCCCTATAATTCACCCCTCCACTTT. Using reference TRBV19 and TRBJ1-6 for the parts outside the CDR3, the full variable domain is DGGITQSPKYLFRKEGQNVTLSCEQNLNHDAMYWYRQDPGQGLRLIYYSQIVNDFQKGDIAEGYSVSREKKESFPLTVTSAQKNPTAFYLCASSIARGPPYNSPLHFGNGTRLTVT.

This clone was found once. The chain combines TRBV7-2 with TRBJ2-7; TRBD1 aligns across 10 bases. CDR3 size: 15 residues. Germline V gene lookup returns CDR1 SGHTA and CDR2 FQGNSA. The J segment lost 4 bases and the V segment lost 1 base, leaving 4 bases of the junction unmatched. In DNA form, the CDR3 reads TGTGCCAGCAGCTTAGTGGGGACAGGGGCGTACGAGCAGTACTTC. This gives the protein CASSLVGTGAYEQYF.

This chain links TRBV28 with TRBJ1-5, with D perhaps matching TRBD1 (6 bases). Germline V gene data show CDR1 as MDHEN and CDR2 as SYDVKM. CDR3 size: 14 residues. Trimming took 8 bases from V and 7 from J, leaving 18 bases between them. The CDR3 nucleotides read TGTGCCAGCCTTTTAACAGGGACGAGACAGCCCCAGCATTTT. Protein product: CASLLTGTRQPQHF.

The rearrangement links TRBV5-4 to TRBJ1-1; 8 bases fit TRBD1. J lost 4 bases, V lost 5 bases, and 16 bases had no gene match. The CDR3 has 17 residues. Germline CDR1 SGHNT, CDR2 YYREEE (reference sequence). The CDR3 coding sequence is TGTGCCAGCAGGGGCCCGGGCGCAGGGGGCAGCGGCACTGAAGCTTTCTTT. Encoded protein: CASRGPGAGGSGTEAFF.

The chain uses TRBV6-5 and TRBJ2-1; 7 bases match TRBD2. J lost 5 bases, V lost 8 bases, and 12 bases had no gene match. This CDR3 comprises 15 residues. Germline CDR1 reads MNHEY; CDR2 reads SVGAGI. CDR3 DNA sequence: TGTGCCAGCGGGCCGAGGTCTAGCGGCCACAATGAGCAGTTCTTC. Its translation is CASGPRSSGHNEQFF.

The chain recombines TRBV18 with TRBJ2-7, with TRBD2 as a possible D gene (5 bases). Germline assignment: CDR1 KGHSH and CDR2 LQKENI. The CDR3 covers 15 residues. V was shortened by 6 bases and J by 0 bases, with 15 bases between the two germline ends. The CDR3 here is CASSPERPTSYEQYF. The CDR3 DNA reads TGTGCCAGCTCCCCCGAGCGGCCGACCTCCTACGAGCAGTACTTC.

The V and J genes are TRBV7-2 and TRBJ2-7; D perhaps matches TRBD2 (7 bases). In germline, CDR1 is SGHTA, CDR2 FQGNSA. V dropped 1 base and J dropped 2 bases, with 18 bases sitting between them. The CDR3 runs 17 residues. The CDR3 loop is CASSLGGGGPYPYEQYF. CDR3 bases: TGTGCCAGCAGCTTAGGAGGGGGGGGACCCTATCCCTACGAGCAGTACTTC.

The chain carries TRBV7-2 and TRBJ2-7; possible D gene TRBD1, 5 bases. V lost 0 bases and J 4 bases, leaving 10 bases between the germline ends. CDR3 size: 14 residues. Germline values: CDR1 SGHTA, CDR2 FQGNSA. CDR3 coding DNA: TGTGCCAGCAGCTTAGCGGACAACGGGTACGAGCAGTACTTC. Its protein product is CASSLADNGYEQYF.

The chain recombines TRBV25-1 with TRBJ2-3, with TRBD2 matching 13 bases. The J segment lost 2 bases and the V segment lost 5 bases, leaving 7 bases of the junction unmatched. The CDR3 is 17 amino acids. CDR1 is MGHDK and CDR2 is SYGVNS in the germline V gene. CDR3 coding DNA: TGTGCCAGCAGTCCCCCGGGACTAGCGGGAATCACAGATACGCAGTATTTT. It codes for CASSPPGLAGITDTQYF.

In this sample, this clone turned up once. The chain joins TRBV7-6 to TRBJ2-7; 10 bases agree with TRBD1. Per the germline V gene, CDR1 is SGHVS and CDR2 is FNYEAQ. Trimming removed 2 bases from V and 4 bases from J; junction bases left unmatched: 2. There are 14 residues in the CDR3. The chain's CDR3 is CASSLWTGGYEQYF. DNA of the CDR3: TGTGCCAGCAGCTTATGGACAGGGGGTTACGAGCAGTACTTC.

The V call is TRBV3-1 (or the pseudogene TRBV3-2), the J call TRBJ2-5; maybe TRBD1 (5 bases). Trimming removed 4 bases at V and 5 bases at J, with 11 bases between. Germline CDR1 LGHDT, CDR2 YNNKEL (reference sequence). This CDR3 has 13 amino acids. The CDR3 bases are TGTGCCAGCAGCCCTGGGGCTTCGGAGACCCAGTACTTC. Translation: CASSPGASETQYF.

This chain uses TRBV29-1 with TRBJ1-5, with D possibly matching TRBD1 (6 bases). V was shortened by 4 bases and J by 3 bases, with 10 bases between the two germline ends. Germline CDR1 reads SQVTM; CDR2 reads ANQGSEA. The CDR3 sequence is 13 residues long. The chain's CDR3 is CSVVGALNQPQHF. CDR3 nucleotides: TGCAGCGTTGTGGGGGCACTCAATCAGCCCCAGCATTTT.

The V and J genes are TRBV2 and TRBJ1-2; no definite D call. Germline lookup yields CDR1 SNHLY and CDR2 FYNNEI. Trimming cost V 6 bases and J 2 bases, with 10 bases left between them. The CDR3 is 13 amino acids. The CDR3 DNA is TGTGCCAGCAGAGATACACCGAACTATGGCTACACCTTC. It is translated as CASRDTPNYGYTF.

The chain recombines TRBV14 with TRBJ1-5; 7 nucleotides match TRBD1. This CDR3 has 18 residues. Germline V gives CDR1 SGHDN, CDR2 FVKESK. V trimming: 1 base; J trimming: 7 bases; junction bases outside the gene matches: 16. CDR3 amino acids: CASSQGFQGVASGQPQHF. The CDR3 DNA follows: TGTGCCAGCAGCCAAGGTTTCCAGGGGGTCGCAAGTGGGCAGCCCCAGCATTTT.

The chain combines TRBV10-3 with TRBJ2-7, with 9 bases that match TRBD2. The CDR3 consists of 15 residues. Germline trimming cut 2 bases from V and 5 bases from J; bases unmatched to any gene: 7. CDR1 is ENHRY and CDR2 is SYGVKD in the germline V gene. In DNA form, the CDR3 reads TGTGCCATCAGTGAGCTCGGCGGGAGGGAGAACGAGCAGTACTTC. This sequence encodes CAISELGGRENEQYF.